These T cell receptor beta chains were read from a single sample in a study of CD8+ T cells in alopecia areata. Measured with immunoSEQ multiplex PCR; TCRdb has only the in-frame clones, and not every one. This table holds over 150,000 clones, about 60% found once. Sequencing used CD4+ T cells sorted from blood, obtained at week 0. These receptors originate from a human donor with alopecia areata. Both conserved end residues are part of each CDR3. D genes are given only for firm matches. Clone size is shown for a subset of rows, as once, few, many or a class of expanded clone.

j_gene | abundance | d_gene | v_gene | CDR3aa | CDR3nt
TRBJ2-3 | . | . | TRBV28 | CASCNSGVDTQYF | TGTGCCAGCTGTAACTCGGGGGTAGATACGCAGTATTTT
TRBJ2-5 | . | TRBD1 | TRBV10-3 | CAITVDRDETQYF | TGTGCCATCACAGTAGACAGGGATGAGACCCAGTACTTC
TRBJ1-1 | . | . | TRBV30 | CAWSVVGRLNTEAFF | TGTGCCTGGAGTGTAGTTGGACGGCTGAACACTGAAGCTTTCTTT
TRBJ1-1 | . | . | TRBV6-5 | CASSYSGSEAFF | TGTGCCAGCAGTTACTCGGGGTCTGAAGCTTTCTTT
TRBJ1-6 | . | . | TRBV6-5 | CASSWVNSPLHF | TGTGCCAGCTCTTGGGTTAATTCACCCCTCCACTTT
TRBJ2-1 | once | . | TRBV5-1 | CASSLEGPYNEQFF | TGCGCCAGCAGCTTGGAAGGTCCCTACAATGAGCAGTTCTTC
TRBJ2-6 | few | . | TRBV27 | CASSFTGISGANVLTF | TGTGCCAGCAGTTTTACAGGAATCTCTGGGGCCAACGTCCTGACTTTC
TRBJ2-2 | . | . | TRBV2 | CASSEVRRTGELFF | TGTGCCAGCAGTGAGGTCAGACGCACCGGGGAGCTGTTTTTT
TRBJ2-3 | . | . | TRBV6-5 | CASSYRGAVADTQYF | TGTGCCAGCAGTTATCGCGGGGCCGTCGCAGATACGCAGTATTTT
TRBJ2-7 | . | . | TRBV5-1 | CASTYELGREQYF | TGCGCCAGCACCTATGAATTGGGCCGGGAGCAGTACTTC
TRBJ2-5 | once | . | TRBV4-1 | CASSQDPLGTDLRETQYF | TGCGCCAGCAGCCAAGATCCCCTCGGGACGGATCTAAGGGAGACCCAGTACTTC
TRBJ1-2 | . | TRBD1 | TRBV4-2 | CASSSGSNRGDGYTF | TGTGCCAGCAGCTCAGGGTCTAACAGGGGGGATGGCTACACCTTC
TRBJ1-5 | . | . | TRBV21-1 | CASSWGDSNQPQHF | TGTGCCAGCAGCTGGGGGGATAGCAATCAGCCCCAGCATTTT
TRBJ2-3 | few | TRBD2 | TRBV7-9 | CASSTSGGGADTQYF | TGTGCCAGCAGTACGAGCGGGGGCGGCGCAGATACGCAGTATTTT
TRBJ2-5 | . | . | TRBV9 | CASSVGPKVGETQYF | TGTGCCAGCAGCGTAGGGCCCAAAGTGGGGGAGACCCAGTACTTC
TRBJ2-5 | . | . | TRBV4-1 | CASSQEGVRLETQYF | TGCGCCAGCAGCCAAGAAGGGGTTAGACTGGAGACCCAGTACTTC
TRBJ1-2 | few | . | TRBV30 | CAWRDGYTF | TGTGCCTGGAGGGACGGCTACACCTTC
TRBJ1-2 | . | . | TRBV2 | CASTPSHNYGYTF | TGTGCCAGCACACCCTCACACAACTATGGCTACACCTTC
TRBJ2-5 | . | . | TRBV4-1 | CASSQVLRGETQYF | TGCGCCAGCAGCCAAGTACTGCGGGGAGAGACCCAGTACTTC
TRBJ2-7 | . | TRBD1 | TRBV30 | CAWSEGQGAEQYF | TGTGCCTGGAGTGAAGGACAGGGGGCCGAGCAGTACTTC
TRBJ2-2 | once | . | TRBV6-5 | CASSARTDTGELFF | TGTGCCAGCAGCGCACGGACAGACACCGGGGAGCTGTTTTTT
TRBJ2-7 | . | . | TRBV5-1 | CASSLPPSYEQYF | TGCGCCAGCAGCTTACCTCCCTCCTACGAGCAGTACTTC
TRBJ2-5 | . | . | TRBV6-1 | CASSPQETQYF | TGTGCCAGCAGTCCCCAAGAGACCCAGTACTTC
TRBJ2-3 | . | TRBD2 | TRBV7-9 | CASSLVTGGTTDTQYF | TGTGCCAGCAGCTTAGTCACGGGAGGGACCACAGATACGCAGTATTTT
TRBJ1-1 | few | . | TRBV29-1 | CSVEAMNTEAFF | TGCAGCGTTGAAGCTATGAACACTGAAGCTTTCTTT
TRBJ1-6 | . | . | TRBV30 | CAWSGERGNSPLHF | TGTGCCTGGAGCGGGGAACGAGGGAATTCACCCCTCCACTTT
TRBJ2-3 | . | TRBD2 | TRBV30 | CAWSYPGLADTQYF | TGTGCCTGGAGTTACCCGGGACTAGCGGATACGCAGTATTTT
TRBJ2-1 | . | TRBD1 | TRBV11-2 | CASSLVSLRDRDNEQFF | TGTGCCAGCAGCTTAGTCTCGCTCCGGGACAGGGACAATGAGCAGTTCTTC
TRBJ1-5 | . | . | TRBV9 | CASSVGENQPQHF | TGTGCCAGCAGCGTCGGGGAAAATCAGCCCCAGCATTTT
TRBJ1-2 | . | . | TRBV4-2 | CASSQGNYGYTF | TGTGCCAGCAGCCAGGGTAACTATGGCTACACCTTC
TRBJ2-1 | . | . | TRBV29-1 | CSVERPGVYNEQFF | TGCAGCGTTGAACGTCCAGGGGTTTACAATGAGCAGTTCTTC
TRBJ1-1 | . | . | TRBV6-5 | CASRTPGGTEAFF | TGTGCCAGCAGAACCCCGGGGGGCACTGAGGCTTTCTTT
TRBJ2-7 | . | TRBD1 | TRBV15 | CATSRLGTGEQYF | TGTGCCACCAGCAGACTTGGGACAGGCGAGCAGTACTTC
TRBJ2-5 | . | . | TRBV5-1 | CASSLWGAQETQYF | TGCGCCAGCAGCTTGTGGGGGGCCCAAGAGACCCAGTACTTC
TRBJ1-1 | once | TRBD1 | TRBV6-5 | CASRPTDRWGEAFF | TGTGCCAGCAGACCTACGGACAGGTGGGGTGAAGCTTTCTTT
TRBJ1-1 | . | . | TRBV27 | CASSAHSEMNTEAFF | TGTGCCAGCAGTGCGCACAGTGAAATGAACACTGAAGCTTTCTTT
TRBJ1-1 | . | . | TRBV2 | CASSEARVLNTEAFF | TGTGCCAGCAGTGAAGCGCGAGTGCTGAATACTGAAGCTTTCTTT
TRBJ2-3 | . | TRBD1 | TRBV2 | CASLQGVSTDTQYF | TGTGCCAGCCTACAGGGGGTTAGCACAGATACGCAGTATTTT
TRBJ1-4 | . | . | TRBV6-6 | CASTQWPAQSGKLFF | TGTGCCAGCACCCAGTGGCCAGCTCAAAGTGGAAAACTGTTTTTT
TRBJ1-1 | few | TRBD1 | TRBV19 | CASSHRQGEAFF | TGTGCCAGTAGTCACAGACAGGGGGAAGCTTTCTTT
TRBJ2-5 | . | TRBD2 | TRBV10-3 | CAISGTSGTQETQYF | TGTGCCATCAGTGGGACTAGCGGGACACAAGAGACCCAGTACTTC
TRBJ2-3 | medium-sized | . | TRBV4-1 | CASSQDHSGDTDTQYF | TGCGCCAGCAGCCAAGATCATTCCGGGGACACAGATACGCAGTATTTT
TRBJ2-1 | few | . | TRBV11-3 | CASSLPGPHNEQFF | TGTGCCAGCAGCCTCCCCGGACCGCACAATGAGCAGTTCTTC
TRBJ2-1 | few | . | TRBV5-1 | CASSLGGGPHYNEQFF | TGCGCCAGCAGCTTGGGAGGGGGGCCCCACTACAATGAGCAGTTCTTC
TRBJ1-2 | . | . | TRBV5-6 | CASSPTADYGYTF | TGTGCCAGCAGCCCGACAGCAGACTATGGCTACACCTTC
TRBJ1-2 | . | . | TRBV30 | CAWSPLLRQHYYGYTF | TGTGCCTGGAGTCCACTACTGAGACAGCACTATTATGGCTACACCTTC
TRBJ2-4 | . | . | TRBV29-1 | CSVVQDDLISGIQYF | TGCAGCGTTGTCCAGGACGACTTAATAAGTGGCATTCAGTACTTC
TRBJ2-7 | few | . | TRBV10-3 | CAIKPNPSDEQYF | TGTGCCATCAAACCCAACCCTTCGGACGAGCAGTACTTC
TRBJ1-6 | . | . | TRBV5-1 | CASSQSPGRPPLHF | TGCGCCAGCAGCCAATCACCAGGGCGGCCACCCCTCCACTTT
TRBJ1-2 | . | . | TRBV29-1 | CSGQLPVAGPNYGYTF | TGCAGCGGACAACTCCCGGTGGCAGGTCCCAACTATGGCTACACCTTC
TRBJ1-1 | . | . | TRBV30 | CAWSVDMNTEAFF | TGTGCCTGGAGTGTGGACATGAACACTGAAGCTTTCTTT
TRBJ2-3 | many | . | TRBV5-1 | CASSLGPTRGSTDTQYF | TGCGCCAGCAGCTTGGGGCCGACCCGGGGAAGCACAGATACGCAGTATTTT
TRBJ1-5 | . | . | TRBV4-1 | CASSQSTARGPQPQHF | TGCGCCAGCAGCCAGTCGACGGCCAGGGGTCCCCAGCCCCAGCATTTT